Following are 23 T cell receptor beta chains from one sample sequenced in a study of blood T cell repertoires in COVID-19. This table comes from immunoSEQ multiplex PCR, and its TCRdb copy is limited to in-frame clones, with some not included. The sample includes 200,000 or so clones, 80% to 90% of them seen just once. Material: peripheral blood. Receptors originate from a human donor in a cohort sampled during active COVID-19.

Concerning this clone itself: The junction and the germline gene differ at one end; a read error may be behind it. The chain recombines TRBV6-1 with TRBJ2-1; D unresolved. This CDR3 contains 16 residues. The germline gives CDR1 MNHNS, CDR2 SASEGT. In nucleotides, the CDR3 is TGTGCCAGCAGTGGGGCTGAAGCACCCACGGCCCTTCCCCCGATCTTC. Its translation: CASSGAEAPTALPPIF.

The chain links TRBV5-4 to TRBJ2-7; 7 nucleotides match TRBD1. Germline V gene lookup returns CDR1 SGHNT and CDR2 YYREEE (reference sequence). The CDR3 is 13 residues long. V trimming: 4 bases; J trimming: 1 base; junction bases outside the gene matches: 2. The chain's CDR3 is CASSQGQSYEQYF. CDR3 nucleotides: TGTGCCAGCAGCCAGGGACAGTCCTACGAGCAGTACTTC.

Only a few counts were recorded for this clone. The CDR3 DNA reads as TGTGCCAGTAGTATAGGGAGGTTTAGTGAGCCCCAGCATTTT. This translates into CASSIGRFSEPQHF. The rearrangement links TRBV19 to TRBJ1-5; no clear D gene. The CDR3 is made up of 14 amino acids. Germline V lookup: CDR1 LNHDA, CDR2 SQIVND (reference sequence). V shed 1 base and J shed 8 bases, with 12 bases lying between them.

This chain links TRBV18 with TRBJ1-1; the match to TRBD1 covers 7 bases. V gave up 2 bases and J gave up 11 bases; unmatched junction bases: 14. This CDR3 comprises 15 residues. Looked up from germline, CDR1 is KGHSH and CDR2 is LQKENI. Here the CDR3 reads CASSPEFLGGVVAFF. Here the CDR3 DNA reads TGTGCCAGCTCACCAGAGTTTCTAGGGGGCGTGGTCGCTTTCTTT.

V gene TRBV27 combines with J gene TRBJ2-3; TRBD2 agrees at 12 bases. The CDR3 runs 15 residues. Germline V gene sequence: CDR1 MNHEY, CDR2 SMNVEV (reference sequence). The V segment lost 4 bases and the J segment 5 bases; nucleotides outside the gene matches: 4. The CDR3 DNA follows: TGTGCCAGCAGTTACGGGGGACTAGCGGGAGATACGCAGTATTTT. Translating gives CASSYGGLAGDTQYF.

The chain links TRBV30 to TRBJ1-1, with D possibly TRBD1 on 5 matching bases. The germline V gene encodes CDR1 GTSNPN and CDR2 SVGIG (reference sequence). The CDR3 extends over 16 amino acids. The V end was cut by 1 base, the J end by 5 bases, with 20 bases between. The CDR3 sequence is CAWSAGLVGRGTEAFF. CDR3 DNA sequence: TGTGCCTGGAGTGCGGGGTTGGTGGGGCGGGGGACTGAAGCTTTCTTT.

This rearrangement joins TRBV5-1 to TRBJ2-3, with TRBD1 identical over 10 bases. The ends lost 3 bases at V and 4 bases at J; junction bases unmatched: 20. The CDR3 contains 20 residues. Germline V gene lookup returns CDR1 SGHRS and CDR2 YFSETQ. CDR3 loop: CASSWRIGARGTGDPDTQYF. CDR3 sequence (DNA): TGCGCCAGCAGCTGGAGAATTGGGGCTAGAGGGACAGGGGATCCAGATACGCAGTATTTT.

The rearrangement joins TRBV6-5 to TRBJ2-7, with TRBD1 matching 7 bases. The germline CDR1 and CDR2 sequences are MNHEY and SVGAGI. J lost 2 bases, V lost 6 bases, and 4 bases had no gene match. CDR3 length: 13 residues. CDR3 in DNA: TGTGCCAGCAGCGCCGGACAGGCCTACGAGCAGTACTTC. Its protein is CASSAGQAYEQYF.

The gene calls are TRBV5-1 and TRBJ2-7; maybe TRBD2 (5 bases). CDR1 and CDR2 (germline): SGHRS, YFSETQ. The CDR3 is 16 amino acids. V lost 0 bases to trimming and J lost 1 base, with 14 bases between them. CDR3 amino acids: CASSLAGSAASYEQYF. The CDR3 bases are TGCGCCAGCAGCTTGGCCGGGTCAGCGGCATCCTACGAGCAGTACTTC.

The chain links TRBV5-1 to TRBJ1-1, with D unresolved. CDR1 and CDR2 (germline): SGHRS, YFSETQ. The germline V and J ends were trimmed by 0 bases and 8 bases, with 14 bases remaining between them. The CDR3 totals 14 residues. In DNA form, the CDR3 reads TGCGCCAGCAGCTTGGGCACAAGTACTACGGAAGCTTTCTTT. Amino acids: CASSLGTSTTEAFF.

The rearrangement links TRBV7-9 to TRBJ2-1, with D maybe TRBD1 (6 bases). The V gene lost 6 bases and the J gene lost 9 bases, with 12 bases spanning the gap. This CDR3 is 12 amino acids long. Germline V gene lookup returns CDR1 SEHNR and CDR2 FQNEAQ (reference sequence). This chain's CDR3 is CASSPLQGEQFF. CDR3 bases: TGTGCCAGCAGTCCCCTACAGGGTGAGCAGTTCTTC.

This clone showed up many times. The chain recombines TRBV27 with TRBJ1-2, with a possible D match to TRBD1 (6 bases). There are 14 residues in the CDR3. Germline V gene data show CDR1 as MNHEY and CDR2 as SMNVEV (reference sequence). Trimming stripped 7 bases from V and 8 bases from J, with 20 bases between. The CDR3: CASTKDRTQGGYTF. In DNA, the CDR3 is TGTGCCAGCACCAAAGACAGGACCCAAGGAGGCTACACCTTC.

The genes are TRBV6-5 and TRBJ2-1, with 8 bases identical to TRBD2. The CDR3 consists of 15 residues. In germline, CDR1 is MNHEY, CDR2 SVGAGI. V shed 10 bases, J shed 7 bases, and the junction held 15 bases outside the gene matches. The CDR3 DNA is TGTGCCACCACCCGGGGACTAGACGGGAGTAATGAGCAGTTCTTC. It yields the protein CATTRGLDGSNEQFF.

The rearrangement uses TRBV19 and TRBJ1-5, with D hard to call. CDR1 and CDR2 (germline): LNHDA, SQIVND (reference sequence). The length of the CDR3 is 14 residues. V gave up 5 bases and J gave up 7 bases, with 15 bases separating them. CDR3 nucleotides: TGTGCCAGTAGTCCGACACTCCCGAGACAGCCCCAGCATTTT. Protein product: CASSPTLPRQPQHF.

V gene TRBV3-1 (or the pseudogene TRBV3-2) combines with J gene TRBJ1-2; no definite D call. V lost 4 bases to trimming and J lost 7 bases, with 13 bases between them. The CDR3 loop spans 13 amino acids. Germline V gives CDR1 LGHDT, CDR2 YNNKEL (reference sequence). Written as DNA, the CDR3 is TGTGCCAGCAGCCCCTCCGGGGTGGGTGGCTACACCTTC. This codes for CASSPSGVGGYTF.

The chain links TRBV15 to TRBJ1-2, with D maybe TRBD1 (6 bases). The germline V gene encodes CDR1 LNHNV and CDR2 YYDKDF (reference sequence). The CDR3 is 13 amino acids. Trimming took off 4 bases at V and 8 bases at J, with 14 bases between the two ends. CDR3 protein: CATSTDRLFGYTF. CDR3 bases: TGTGCCACCAGCACCGACAGGCTTTTCGGCTACACCTTC.

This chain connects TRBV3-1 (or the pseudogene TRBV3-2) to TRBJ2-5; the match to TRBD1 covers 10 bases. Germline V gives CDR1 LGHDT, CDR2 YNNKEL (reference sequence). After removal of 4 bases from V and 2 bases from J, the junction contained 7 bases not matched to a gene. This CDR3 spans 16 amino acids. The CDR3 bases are TGTGCCAGCAGCCCCCTCTGGACAGGGGGACAAGAGACCCAGTACTTC. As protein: CASSPLWTGGQETQYF.

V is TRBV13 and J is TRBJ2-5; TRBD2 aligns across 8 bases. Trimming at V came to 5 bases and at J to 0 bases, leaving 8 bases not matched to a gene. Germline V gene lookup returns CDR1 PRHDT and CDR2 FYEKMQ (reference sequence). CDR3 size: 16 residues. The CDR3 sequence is CASSDGGAWDQETQYF. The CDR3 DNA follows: TGTGCCAGCAGCGACGGGGGGGCCTGGGACCAAGAGACCCAGTACTTC.

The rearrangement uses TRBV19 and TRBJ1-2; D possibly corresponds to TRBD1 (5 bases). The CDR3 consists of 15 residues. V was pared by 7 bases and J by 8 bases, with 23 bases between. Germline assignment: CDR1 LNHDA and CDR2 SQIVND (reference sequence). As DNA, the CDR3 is TGTGCCAGTAATGGCCAGGGCGTGTGGGAGGGAGGCTACACCTTC. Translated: CASNGQGVWEGGYTF. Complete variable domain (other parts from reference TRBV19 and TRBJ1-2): DGGITQSPKYLFRKEGQNVTLSCEQNLNHDAMYWYRQDPGQGLRLIYYSQIVNDFQKGDIAEGYSVSREKKESFPLTVTSAQKNPTAFYLCASNGQGVWEGGYTFGSGTRLTVV.

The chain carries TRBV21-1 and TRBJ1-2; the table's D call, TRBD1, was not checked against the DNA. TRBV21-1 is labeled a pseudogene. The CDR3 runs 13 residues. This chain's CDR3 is CASTEDSSYGYTF. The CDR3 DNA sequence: TGTGCCAGCACCGAGGACAGTTCGTATGGCTACACCTTC.

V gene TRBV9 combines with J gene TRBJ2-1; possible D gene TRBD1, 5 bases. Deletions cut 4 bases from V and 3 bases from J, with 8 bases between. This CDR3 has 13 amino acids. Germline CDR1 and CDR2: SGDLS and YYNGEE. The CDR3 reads CASSLRVYNEQFF. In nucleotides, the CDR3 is TGTGCCAGCAGCCTCAGGGTCTACAATGAGCAGTTCTTC.

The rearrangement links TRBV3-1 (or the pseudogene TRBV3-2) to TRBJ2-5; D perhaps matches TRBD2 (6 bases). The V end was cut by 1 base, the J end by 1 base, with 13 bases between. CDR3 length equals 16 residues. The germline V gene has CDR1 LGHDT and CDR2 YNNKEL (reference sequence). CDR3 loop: CASSQGPFGGQETQYF. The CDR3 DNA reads TGTGCCAGCAGCCAAGGCCCCTTCGGGGGCCAAGAGACCCAGTACTTC.

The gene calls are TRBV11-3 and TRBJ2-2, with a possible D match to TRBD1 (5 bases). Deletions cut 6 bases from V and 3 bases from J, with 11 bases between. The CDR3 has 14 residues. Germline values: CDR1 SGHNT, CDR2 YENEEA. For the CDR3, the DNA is TGTGCCAGCAGTTCGGACACGGACACCGGGGAGCTGTTTTTT. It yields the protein CASSSDTDTGELFF.